This T cell receptor (beta chain) was recorded in a study of cytomegalovirus exposure and HLA in healthy donors. Looking at the study overall: From HLA-typed donors, an early data release held roughly 80 million unique TCRs.

PCR primers comprised 60 Vbeta and 13 Jbeta primers. As handled by the study authors: Per a later analysis, the number of unique TCR beta chains was some 82 million, of which roughly 11 million were shared. Only in-frame clones appear in the TCRdb table, and some are missing; sequencing was by immunoSEQ multiplex PCR. Clone size and the V and J calls come from that table; the DNA yielded D and trimming. The sample holds 150,000 to 200,000 clones, roughly 80% seen once. Germline CDR1 is SEHNR and CDR2 is FQNEAQ (reference sequence). V lost 3 bases and J lost 4; bases outside the gene matches: 9. The CDR3 is 16 residues long.

J is TRBJ2-7 and V is TRBV7-9; TRBD2 matches 10 bases. The sequence was obtained from a female donor in good health and CMV-seronegative. The sample taken for sequencing was PBMCs. CDR3 protein: CASSLSLAGVGYEQYF. Written as DNA, the CDR3 is TGTGCCAGCAGCTTGAGTCTAGCGGGAGTTGGATACGAGCAGTACTTC.